This T cell receptor (beta chain) is drawn from a study of blood T cells in healthy people across ages (dated by TCRdb to between 2014 and 2017). Some background on the complete study: Template switching captured roughly one uniquely barcoded TCR beta cDNA molecule per two T cells in model experiments. To track age-related changes in TCR beta repertoire diversity, the study relied on deep sequencing normalized with unique cDNA molecular identifiers. Four age groups were formed from the donors: young (average about 17 years), middle-aged (more than 35), aged (about 62) and long-lived (about 80). To avoid experimental bias, donors of different ages were randomly spread across the sequencing lanes. Using the same blood draw, the study looked at two additional independent replicas of 1 million unique cDNA reads for two donors, one aged 18 to 30 and the other aged 80 or older.

Results and caveats for the whole study, not just this receptor: A strong correlation was found between observed TCR beta diversity and the percentage of naive T cells measured by flow cytometry. Since profiling was done on bulk unsorted PBMCs, naive and antigen-experienced compartments could not be conclusively compared. Estimates of total diversity based on one million sequenced T cells were regarded as lower bounds and as underestimates. The long-lived group showed more naive CD4+ T cells, fewer expanded clones and increased TCR diversity than the aged group, suggesting age selection. The CMV infection status of donors was not known, potentially confounding age-related changes in expanded clonotypes. Observed TCR beta diversity per million T cells fell roughly linearly with age, and a significant reduction was already apparent by age around 39.

Sequences SGDLS (CDR1) and YYNGEE (CDR2) are obtained from the germline V gene. There are 16 amino acids in the CDR3, from cysteine to phenylalanine inclusive. Only the CDR3 part of the read is kept: 48 bases, read in frame from the first base. V is shortened by 0 bases, J by 0 bases, and the region joining them spans 10 bases. Receptor amplification or capture employed 5' RACE. The instrument was an Illumina HiSeq 2500. The second PCR ran for about 6 to 11 cycles and used a J-beta primer mix along with a sample-barcoded 5' primer. A template-switch 5' adaptor carrying 12 random nucleotides introduced a unique molecular identifier onto each TCR beta cDNA molecule. At least 2.5 million CDR3-containing paired-end reads were obtained from each sample. The Mint cDNA synthesis kit, primed by a TRBC-specific oligonucleotide, was used to synthesize first-strand cDNA from all RNA. After uracil-DNA glycosylase treatment, a first 18-cycle PCR used universal primers M1SS and BC2_uni_R on all cDNA. Turning to the authors' computational methods: For normalization, 1 million high-quality reads were randomly selected from each sample, with every read carrying a distinct molecular identifier. Reads sharing molecular identifiers were discarded rather than binned into consensus sequences. MiTCR, run with a Q25 quality threshold and the strictest error-elimination algorithm, handled CDR3 identification, clonotype clustering and error correction. Lower-bound total TCR beta diversity was estimated with a nonparametric unseen species model using Euler transformation. TCRdb itself trimmed the public reads at Q25 with fastp, ran MiXCR and retained productive beta chains. Each CDR3 protein appears once, grouped with its most common genes and DNA. TCRdb's processing, not the study's, gives the V and J calls here. The sample table lists fewer than 2,000,000 distinct CDR3 sequences, roughly 32% of them with a count of one. Approximately 11% of the sample is in the top ten clones.

Donors were 40 or so systemically healthy Caucasian individuals from Russia aged roughly 6 to 90 years. Each donor gave approximately 9.4 milliliters of peripheral blood, drawn into EDTA-treated Vacutainer tubes. Ficoll-Paque density-gradient centrifugation was used to isolate PBMCs, with at least 6.5 million per sample. Trizol reagent was used to extract total RNA from PBMCs, with at least 6 micrograms per sample. For every donor, an aliquot of PBMCs went through flow cytometry to measure the percentages of naive CD45RAhigh/CD27high T cells. This clonotype was observed a handful of times. This clone's antigen is unknown. No quality values exist for individual bases; no much larger clone is one base distant.

The source of this sequence is a woman in her 30s in good health. Sample: blood. Here the chain combines TRBV9 and TRBJ2-1; TRBD1 is a weak D gene call, 6 bases matching. The CDR3 corresponds to CASSVGADSSYNEQFF. The bases read TGTGCCAGCAGCGTAGGGGCGGACAGCTCCTACAATGAGCAGTTCTTC.